These T cell receptor beta chains were read from a single sample in a study of T cell responses to AZD1222 COVID-19 vaccine. TCRdb keeps only in-frame clones here, not all; method: immunoSEQ multiplex PCR. The repertoire holds around 190,000 clones, just over 85% seen once, with roughly 12% in the top ten. Sequenced material: peripheral blood, taken 28 days after the second AZD1222 dose. These receptors were taken from an adult who received the AZD1222 COVID-19 vaccine. Each CDR3 is given with its conserved first and last residue. D genes are given only for firm matches. For some rows the clone size is stated as once, few or many, or as a class when expanded; others skip it.

j_gene | abundance | len | v_gene | d_gene | CDR3aa | CDR3nt
TRBJ2-3 | few | 15 | TRBV15 | TRBD1 | CATSRDTGGADTQYF | TGTGCCACCAGCAGAGATACAGGGGGCGCAGATACGCAGTATTTT
TRBJ2-1 | - | 14 | TRBV29-1 | - | CSVEAVSSYNEQFF | TGCAGCGTTGAAGCAGTTAGCTCCTACAATGAGCAGTTCTTC
TRBJ1-3 | - | 15 | TRBV9 | - | CASSVDGRGLDTIYF | TGTGCCAGCAGCGTAGATGGTCGGGGTCTGGACACCATATATTTT
TRBJ1-2 | - | 14 | TRBV28 | - | CASSSPGAGYGYTF | TGTGCCAGCAGTTCTCCAGGGGCAGGCTATGGCTACACCTTC
TRBJ2-7 | - | 13 | TRBV25-1 | - | CASSEAGNYEQYF | TGTGCCAGCAGTGAGGCAGGGAACTACGAGCAGTACTTC
TRBJ2-1 | few | 14 | TRBV2 | - | CASSEPLKGDEQFF | TGTGCCAGCAGTGAGCCTCTGAAGGGGGATGAGCAGTTCTTC
TRBJ1-2 | - | 14 | TRBV30 | TRBD1 | CAWSVGGQLHGYTF | TGTGCCTGGAGTGTAGGGGGACAGTTACATGGCTACACCTTC
TRBJ2-1 | - | 16 | TRBV19 | TRBD2 | CASRTSGGPGLNEQFF | TGTGCCAGTAGGACTAGCGGGGGGCCTGGTCTCAATGAGCAGTTCTTC
TRBJ2-3 | - | 19 | TRBV5-1 | TRBD2 | CASSSARGVTSGGTDTQYF | TGCGCCAGCAGCTCAGCACGTGGGGTGACTAGCGGGGGCACAGATACGCAGTATTTT
TRBJ2-7 | - | 13 | TRBV5-1 | - | CASRREPNYEQYF | TGCGCCAGCAGACGGGAGCCGAACTACGAGCAGTACTTC
TRBJ2-3 | - | 12 | TRBV7-3 | - | CASSPTADTQYF | TGTGCCAGCAGCCCCACCGCAGATACGCAGTATTTT
TRBJ2-7 | - | 17 | TRBV19 | TRBD2 | CASSFSRIAGVSYEQYF | TGTGCCAGTAGTTTCTCGAGGATAGCGGGGGTCTCCTACGAGCAGTACTTC
TRBJ2-7 | - | 13 | TRBV11-2 | - | CASSLDPRGEQYF | TGTGCCAGCAGCTTAGATCCAAGGGGCGAGCAGTACTTC
TRBJ1-5 | - | 14 | TRBV9 | - | CASSVEGGNQPQHF | TGTGCCAGCAGCGTAGAGGGAGGCAATCAGCCCCAGCATTTT
TRBJ2-5 | - | 14 | TRBV19 | - | CASSITGIWETQYF | TGTGCCAGTAGTATTACAGGGATCTGGGAGACCCAGTACTTC
TRBJ1-6 | - | 15 | TRBV5-1 | - | CASSLESSYNSPLHF | TGCGCCAGCAGCTTGGAGAGCTCCTATAATTCACCCCTCCACTTT
TRBJ1-2 | - | 14 | TRBV6-5 | TRBD1 | CASRARGQGGGYTF | TGTGCCAGCAGGGCCAGAGGACAGGGTGGAGGCTACACCTTC
TRBJ2-7 | once | 16 | TRBV19 | - | CASSIDSTIAAYEQYF | TGTGCCAGTAGTATAGATTCGACAATAGCGGCCTACGAGCAGTACTTC